This entry lists 22 T cell receptor beta chains sequenced from one sample in a study of T cells in Graves' hyperthyroidism and ophthalmopathy. Authors of the study amplified TCR beta CDR3 regions from RNA transcripts. The HTBI primer set served for first-round RT-PCR of the TCR CDR3. MiXCR, applied by TCRdb to the multiplex PCR reads, yields one record per CDR3 protein. The table shows 650,000 to 750,000 distinct CDR3 sequences, with 14% occurring only once. Source material: blood. The receptors were gathered from a woman between 18 and 29 years old with Graves' hyperthyroidism.

This clonotype was counted between two and nine times. This may arise from a read error, as a much more abundant clone is one base away. In this CDR3 the conserved last residue, phenylalanine or tryptophan, is missing, so a read error is likely. The chain has TRBV30 and TRBJ1-1; D call uncertain. This CDR3 has 10 amino acids. V dropped 5 bases and J dropped 7 bases, with 8 bases sitting between them. The germline V gene encodes CDR1 GTSNPN and CDR2 SVGIG (reference sequence). The CDR3 region has the DNA TGTGCCTGGGTTCTCCGTGAAGCTTTCCTT. Amino acids: CAWVLREAFL.

This clonotype was seen many times. The chain uses TRBV28 and TRBJ1-1, with D unclear. The germline V gene has CDR1 MDHEN and CDR2 SYDVKM. Trimming pared 6 bases from V and 4 bases from J, leaving 15 bases between. The CDR3 contains 14 residues. The CDR3 DNA reads as TGTGCCAGCAGGGTGGCAGGAGCCAGCACTGAAGCTTTCTTT. Translating gives CASRVAGASTEAFF.

This clonotype has a handful of counts. The chain employs TRBV27 and TRBJ2-5, with a possible D match to TRBD2 (6 bases). Per the germline V gene, CDR1 is MNHEY and CDR2 is SMNVEV (reference sequence). The CDR3 runs to 13 residues. V gave up 6 bases and J gave up 5 bases, with 13 bases separating them. The CDR3 protein is CASRQAGWETQYF. The CDR3 DNA sequence: TGTGCCAGCAGACAGGCGGGGTGGGAGACCCAGTACTTC.

There are many counts of this clonotype. This chain links TRBV6-2 or TRBV6-3 with TRBJ1-5; TRBD1 matches 10 bases. The CDR3 runs to 15 residues. Germline V CDR1 and CDR2: MNHEY, SVGEGT. After removal of 6 bases from V and 3 bases from J, the junction contained 5 bases not matched to a gene. The chain's CDR3 is CASRDRGEFNQPQHF. Written as DNA, the CDR3 is TGTGCCAGCAGGGACAGGGGGGAGTTCAATCAGCCCCAGCATTTT.

This chain connects TRBV30 to TRBJ1-2, with D tentatively TRBD1 (6 bases). The CDR3 sequence is 12 residues long. Germline V gives CDR1 GTSNPN, CDR2 SVGIG (reference sequence). The germline V and J ends were trimmed by 5 bases and 2 bases, with 9 bases remaining between them. The CDR3 region is CAWDRLNYGYTF. As DNA, the CDR3 is TGTGCCTGGGACAGGCTGAACTATGGCTACACCTTC.

This clonotype was counted only a few times. This rearrangement joins TRBV30 to TRBJ2-6; TRBD2 aligns across 9 bases. The ends lost 4 bases at V and 0 bases at J; junction bases unmatched: 7. Germline lookup yields CDR1 GTSNPN and CDR2 SVGIG (reference sequence). The CDR3 length is 17 residues. The CDR3 DNA reads as TGTGCCTGGATTATCGCTAGCGGGACCTCTGGGGCCAACGTCCTGACTTTC. Its translation: CAWIIASGTSGANVLTF.

At least ten counts were recorded for this clonotype. The chain has TRBV12-3 or TRBV12-4 and TRBJ2-1; D perhaps matches TRBD1 (6 bases). V was clipped by 7 bases and J by 8 bases, with 18 bases between them. The CDR3 is 14 residues long. In DNA form, the CDR3 reads TGTGCCAGCATCCCAGGGGCCGCCTGGGATGAGCAGTTCTTC. Translated, it gives CASIPGAAWDEQFF.

This clonotype was found a few times. V usage is TRBV9 and J usage is TRBJ2-3; 9 bases match TRBD2. Trimming removed 0 bases from V and 4 bases from J; junction bases left unmatched: 6. There are 16 residues in the CDR3. The germline CDR1 and CDR2 sequences are SGDLS and YYNGEE. The CDR3 sequence: CASSVVPSGKPDTQYF. DNA for the CDR3: TGTGCCAGCAGCGTAGTTCCTAGCGGGAAACCAGATACGCAGTATTTT. The full variable domain, in which reference TRBV9 and TRBJ2-3 provide the parts outside the CDR3, is DSGVTQTPKHLITATGQRVTLRCSPRSGDLSVYWYQQSLDQGLQFLIQYYNGEERAKGNILERFSAQQFPDLHSELNLSSLELGDSALYFCASSVVPSGKPDTQYFGPGTRLTVL.

This chain links TRBV20-1 with TRBJ2-2; TRBD2 matches at 7 bases. This CDR3 contains 12 residues. In germline, CDR1 is DFQATT, CDR2 SNEGSKA (reference sequence). DNA for the CDR3: TGCACCTGCCGGGGGGACACCGGGGAGCTGTTTTTT. It translates to CTCRGDTGELFF.

The chain combines TRBV6-2 or TRBV6-3 with TRBJ1-5; D remains ambiguous. CDR3 length equals 15 residues. V dropped 2 bases and J dropped 2 bases, with 10 bases sitting between them. The germline CDR1 and CDR2 sequences are MNHEY and SVGEGT. The CDR3 is CASSYDGLGNQPQHF. The CDR3 nucleotides read TGTGCCAGCAGTTACGACGGGTTAGGCAATCAGCCCCAGCATTTT.

This clonotype was recorded at least ten times. The chain has TRBV6-2 or TRBV6-3 and TRBJ2-3, with D perhaps TRBD2 (6 bases). Trimming removed 0 bases from V and 7 bases from J, with 11 bases in between. The CDR3 consists of 14 residues. Germline V lookup: CDR1 MNHEY, CDR2 SVGEGT. CDR3 sequence reads: CASSYSAGSHTQYF. DNA for the CDR3: TGTGCCAGCAGTTACTCAGCGGGCTCCCATACGCAGTATTTT.

This clonotype has a count of ten or more. V and J are TRBV7-2 and TRBJ2-3; 11 bases are shared with TRBD2. The CDR3 loop spans 17 amino acids. Trimming at V came to 1 base and at J to 6 bases, leaving 9 bases not matched to a gene. Germline lookup yields CDR1 SGHTA and CDR2 FQGNSA. CDR3 sequence (DNA): TGTGCCAGCAGCTTAGGGGTTAGCGGGAGGGCTTTGGATACGCAGTATTTT. Translated: CASSLGVSGRALDTQYF.

As regards this clonotype: It may be a read error: a sequence one base away is much more abundant. J is TRBJ2-7 and V is TRBV4-1; D unresolved. In germline, CDR1 is MGHRA, CDR2 YSYEKL. CDR3 size: 18 residues. The CDR3 spells CASSRAHRNQYPNYEQCF. CDR3 bases: TGCGCCAGCAGCCGCGCACATCGGAACCAATACCCTAATTACGAGCAGTGCTTC.

The chain couples TRBV18 to TRBJ2-1; the match to TRBD2 covers 10 bases. V lost 3 bases to trimming and J lost 5 bases; unmatched junction nucleotides: 1. The CDR3 runs 14 residues. Germline CDR1 is KGHSH and CDR2 is LQKENI. CDR3 residues: CASSPLAGDNEQFF. The CDR3 bases are TGTGCCAGCTCACCTCTAGCGGGAGACAATGAGCAGTTCTTC.

The J gene is TRBJ2-7, the V gene TRBV7-9, with TRBD1 identical over 9 bases. Germline V CDR1 and CDR2: SEHNR, FQNEAQ (reference sequence). The junction had 10 bases not matched to a gene; V was cut back by 3 bases and J by 1 base. The CDR3 contains 17 residues. Here the CDR3 reads CASSFPKPGQGSYEQYF. Written as DNA, the CDR3 is TGTGCCAGCAGCTTCCCAAAACCGGGACAGGGATCCTACGAGCAGTACTTC.

In this sample, this clonotype turned up a few times. V is TRBV15 and J is TRBJ1-5, with 10 bases aligning to TRBD1. CDR3 length: 16 amino acids. Looked up from germline, CDR1 is LNHNV and CDR2 is YYDKDF (reference sequence). V lost 0 bases and J lost 5; bases outside the gene matches: 4. Here the CDR3 reads CATSREGTGEYQPQHF. CDR3 nucleotide sequence: TGTGCCACCAGCAGAGAAGGGACAGGGGAGTATCAGCCCCAGCATTTT.

This clonotype came up many times. The chain uses TRBV5-1 and TRBJ2-1, with 7 bases lining up with TRBD2. With 3 bases clipped from V and 5 bases from J, the junction kept 11 bases outside the gene matches. The CDR3 is 16 amino acids. Germline V lookup: CDR1 SGHRS, CDR2 YFSETQ. Written as DNA, the CDR3 is TGCGCCAGCAGCTCGGGATGGCTAGCGGCCCACAATGAGCAGTTCTTC. Protein: CASSSGWLAAHNEQFF.

The J gene is TRBJ2-2, the V gene TRBV29-1; possible D gene TRBD1, 5 bases. This CDR3 has 17 amino acids. V was cut by 2 bases and J by 0 bases, with 16 bases left in between. Germline CDR1 SQVTM, CDR2 ANQGSEA. The CDR3 sequence is CSVEQELQGSNTGELFF. In DNA, the CDR3 is TGCAGCGTTGAACAGGAACTTCAGGGATCGAACACCGGGGAGCTGTTTTTT.

The sample holds many counts of this clonotype. The V and J genes are TRBV30 and TRBJ1-2; D remains unclear. V lost 7 bases and J 3 bases, leaving 18 bases between the germline ends. The CDR3 consists of 14 residues. Germline lookup yields CDR1 GTSNPN and CDR2 SVGIG (reference sequence). CDR3 sequence: CASLRELDDYGYTF. The CDR3 DNA sequence: TGTGCCTCCCTCCGGGAACTGGACGACTATGGCTACACCTTC.

As regards this clonotype: An end of the junction differs from the germline gene, which may be a read error. V and J are TRBV7-9 and TRBJ2-5, with TRBD2 identical over 13 bases. The CDR3 has 17 residues. Germline values: CDR1 SEHNR, CDR2 FQNEAQ (reference sequence). The CDR3 spells CASSLAGTSGKQETQYF. The CDR3 nucleotides are TGTGCCAGCAGCCTAGCTGGGACTAGCGGGAAACAAGAGACCCAGTACTTC.

This clonotype was observed at least ten times. This sequence joins TRBV6-2 or TRBV6-3 and TRBJ1-5; D is unresolved. The ends were cut back, 8 bases at V and 1 base at J, with 12 bases in the middle. The CDR3 is 14 amino acids. Germline V lookup: CDR1 MNHEY, CDR2 SVGEGT. The CDR3 DNA reads as TGTGCCAGCCTTGGGAGGGAAAGCAATCAGCCCCAGCATTTT. Translating gives CASLGRESNQPQHF.

This chain joins TRBV7-2 and TRBJ1-5; D is unresolved. CDR3 length: 15 amino acids. The V and J ends lost 4 bases and 2 bases respectively, with 12 bases between them. CDR1 and CDR2 from the germline V gene are SGHTA and FQGNSA. CDR3 bases: TGTGCCAGCAGCTACCCCGGCAGGTGCAATCAGCCCCAGCATTTT. This codes for CASSYPGRCNQPQHF.